This entry is about one T cell receptor beta chain. As yet, its antigen is unknown. This CDR3 has 17 residues. V lost 3 bases and J lost 7; bases outside the gene matches: 17. Germline V gene data show CDR1 as SGDLS and CDR2 as YYNGEE. The PCR ran on 60 Vbeta and 13 Jbeta primers. The table came from immunoSEQ multiplex PCR; TCRdb's copy has only in-frame clones and leaves some out. The sample has tens of thousands of clones, 78% seen once. The data are from a study of cytomegalovirus exposure and HLA in healthy donors. Study-wide results and caveats: On later analysis, the bulk of CMV-associated TCR beta chains appeared to be HLA-restricted. Indistinguishable V segments, including TRBV6-2 and TRBV6-3, were excluded. The authors listed around 150 TCR beta chains as cytomegalovirus-associated. Among TCR sequences, most were rare, though some public TCRs appeared in many donors.

Specimen: PBMCs. The origin of this receptor is a man aged 35 to 55 in good health and CMV-seronegative. The chain uses TRBV9 and TRBJ2-7; 9 nucleotides line up with TRBD1. The CDR3 reads CASSAAGQGPWESEQYF. In DNA, the CDR3 is TGTGCCAGCAGCGCGGCGGGACAGGGTCCTTGGGAAAGTGAGCAGTACTTC.